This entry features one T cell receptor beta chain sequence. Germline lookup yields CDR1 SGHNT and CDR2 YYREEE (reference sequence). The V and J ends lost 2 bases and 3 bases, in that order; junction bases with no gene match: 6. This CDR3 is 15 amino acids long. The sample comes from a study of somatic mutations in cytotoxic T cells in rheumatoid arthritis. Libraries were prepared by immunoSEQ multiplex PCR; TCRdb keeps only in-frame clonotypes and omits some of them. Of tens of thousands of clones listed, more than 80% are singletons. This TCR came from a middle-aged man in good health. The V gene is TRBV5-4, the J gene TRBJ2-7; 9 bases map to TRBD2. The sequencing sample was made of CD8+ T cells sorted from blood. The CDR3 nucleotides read TGTGCCAGCAGCTTAAGCTGGACTAGCGACTACGAGCAGTACTTC. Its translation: CASSLSWTSDYEQYF.